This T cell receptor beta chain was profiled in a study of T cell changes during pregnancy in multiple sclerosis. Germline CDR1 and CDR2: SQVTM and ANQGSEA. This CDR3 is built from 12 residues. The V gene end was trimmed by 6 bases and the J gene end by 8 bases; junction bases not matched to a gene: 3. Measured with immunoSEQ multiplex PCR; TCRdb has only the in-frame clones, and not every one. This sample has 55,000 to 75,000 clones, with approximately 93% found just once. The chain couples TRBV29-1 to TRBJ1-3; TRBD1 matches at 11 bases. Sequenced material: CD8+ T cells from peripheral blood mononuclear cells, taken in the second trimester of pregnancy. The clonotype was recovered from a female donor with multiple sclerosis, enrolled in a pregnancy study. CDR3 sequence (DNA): TGCAGCGTCGGACAGGGGGCAGACACCATATATTTT. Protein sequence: CSVGQGADTIYF.